What follows are 2 T cell receptor beta chains derived from one specimen sequenced in a study of T cells in Graves' hyperthyroidism and ophthalmopathy. The investigators amplified TCR beta CDR3 regions from RNA transcripts. HTBI primers were employed in a first-round RT-PCR of the TCR CDR3. TCRdb re-called the multiplex PCR reads through MiXCR, storing one row per CDR3 protein. The sample includes about 640,000 distinct CDR3 sequences, less than 25% seen only once; the top ten take roughly 30%. Sample: blood. All receptors come from a man aged 25-40 years with Graves' ophthalmopathy.

A few counts support this clonotype. J is TRBJ1-5 and V is TRBV6-9; D might be TRBD1 (5 bases). The germline V and J ends were trimmed by 4 bases and 0 bases, with 19 bases remaining between them. CDR1 and CDR2 (germline): MNHGY, SVAAGI. The CDR3 is 18 amino acids. CDR3 protein: CASSCSLGGPYSNQPQHF. CDR3 DNA sequence: TGTGCCAGCAGTTGTTCGCTCGGGGGTCCTTATAGCAATCAGCCCCAGCATTTT.

The chain links TRBV7-3 to TRBJ2-1; 7 nucleotides match TRBD2. The J segment lost 9 bases and the V segment lost 9 bases, leaving 11 bases of the junction unmatched. Per germline, CDR1 SGHTA and CDR2 FQGTGA. CDR3 length equals 13 residues. CDR3 nucleotides: TGTGCCAGTGGCCGGCGGGAGTTAAGTGAGCAGTTCTTC. Translating gives CASGRRELSEQFF. The whole variable domain, remainder taken from reference TRBV7-3 and TRBJ2-1, is GAGVSQTPSNKVTEKGKYVELRCDPISGHTALYWYRQSLGQGPEFLIYFQGTGAADDSGLPNDRFFAVRPEGSVSTLKIQRTERGDSAVYLCASGRRELSEQFFGPGTRLTVL.